Listed below are T cell receptor beta chains from one sample, sequenced in a study of blood T cell repertoires in COVID-19. Sequenced by immunoSEQ multiplex PCR; TCRdb stores in-frame clones only, minus some. The sample shows approximately 230,000 clones, approximately 80% of them seen only once. The sample consisted of peripheral blood. The receptors originated from a man aged 80 or over with acute or convalescent COVID-19. Both conserved end residues are part of each CDR3. Fields, in order: J gene, V gene, clone size, D gene, CDR3 DNA, CDR3 protein. D genes are given only for firm matches. Expanded clones are given a class, and other clones once, few, many or no size at all.

j_gene: TRBJ1-2; v_gene: TRBV10-3; abundance: -; d_gene: -; CDR3nt: TGTGCCATCAGTGAGTCTCAGACAGCTAACTATGGCTACACCTTC; CDR3aa: CAISESQTANYGYTF
j_gene: TRBJ1-2; v_gene: TRBV15; abundance: -; d_gene: TRBD1; CDR3nt: TGTGCCACCAGCGACCCGAAGACAGGGGGCTATGGCTACACCTTC; CDR3aa: CATSDPKTGGYGYTF
j_gene: TRBJ1-2; v_gene: TRBV19; abundance: -; d_gene: TRBD1; CDR3nt: TGTGCCACCGCCCTGGACAGGAGGGACTATGGCTACACCTTC; CDR3aa: CATALDRRDYGYTF
j_gene: TRBJ1-3; v_gene: TRBV5-6; abundance: -; d_gene: -; CDR3nt: TGTGCCAGCACCCCACTGGTGGGAAACACCATATATTTT; CDR3aa: CASTPLVGNTIYF
j_gene: TRBJ2-3; v_gene: TRBV5-4; abundance: -; d_gene: TRBD1; CDR3nt: TGTGCCTGCAGCCCCGGACAGGAATGGGATACGCAGTTTTTT; CDR3aa: CACSPGQEWDTQFF
j_gene: TRBJ1-5; v_gene: TRBV30; abundance: -; d_gene: -; CDR3nt: TGTGCCTGGAGTTCTACCGGGACACCTTATAGCAATCAGCCCCAGCATTTT; CDR3aa: CAWSSTGTPYSNQPQHF
j_gene: TRBJ1-6; v_gene: TRBV3-1/TRBV3-2; abundance: -; d_gene: -; CDR3nt: TGTGCCAGCAGCCAAGACCGCCCGGGAGCCCTCCACTTT; CDR3aa: CASSQDRPGALHF
j_gene: TRBJ1-2; v_gene: TRBV5-8; abundance: -; d_gene: TRBD1; CDR3nt: TGTGCCAGCAGCGGACCCGGGACAGGGGATTTCGGCTACACCTTC; CDR3aa: CASSGPGTGDFGYTF
j_gene: TRBJ2-4; v_gene: TRBV19; abundance: -; d_gene: TRBD1; CDR3nt: TGTGCCAGTAAAAGGGACAGGGGTCCCCTAGCCAAAAACATTCAGTACTTC; CDR3aa: CASKRDRGPLAKNIQYF
j_gene: TRBJ1-1; v_gene: TRBV19; abundance: -; d_gene: -; CDR3nt: TGTGCCAGTAGGTCCGAGGGTTTAATCAACACTGAAGCTTTCTTT; CDR3aa: CASRSEGLINTEAFF
j_gene: TRBJ2-4; v_gene: TRBV7-2; abundance: few; d_gene: TRBD2; CDR3nt: TGTGCCAGCAGCTCCGGACTAGCGGGTGACAAAAACATTCAGTACTTC; CDR3aa: CASSSGLAGDKNIQYF
j_gene: TRBJ2-3; v_gene: TRBV5-6; abundance: -; d_gene: TRBD1; CDR3nt: TGTGCCAGCAGCTTGGGGACAGGGGGTTCAGATACGCAGTATTTT; CDR3aa: CASSLGTGGSDTQYF
j_gene: TRBJ2-6; v_gene: TRBV6-2/TRBV6-3; abundance: -; d_gene: -; CDR3nt: TGTGCCAGCAGTGGTAGACTGGGGGGGCGCAACTGGGCCAACGTCCTGACTTTC; CDR3aa: CASSGRLGGRNWANVLTF